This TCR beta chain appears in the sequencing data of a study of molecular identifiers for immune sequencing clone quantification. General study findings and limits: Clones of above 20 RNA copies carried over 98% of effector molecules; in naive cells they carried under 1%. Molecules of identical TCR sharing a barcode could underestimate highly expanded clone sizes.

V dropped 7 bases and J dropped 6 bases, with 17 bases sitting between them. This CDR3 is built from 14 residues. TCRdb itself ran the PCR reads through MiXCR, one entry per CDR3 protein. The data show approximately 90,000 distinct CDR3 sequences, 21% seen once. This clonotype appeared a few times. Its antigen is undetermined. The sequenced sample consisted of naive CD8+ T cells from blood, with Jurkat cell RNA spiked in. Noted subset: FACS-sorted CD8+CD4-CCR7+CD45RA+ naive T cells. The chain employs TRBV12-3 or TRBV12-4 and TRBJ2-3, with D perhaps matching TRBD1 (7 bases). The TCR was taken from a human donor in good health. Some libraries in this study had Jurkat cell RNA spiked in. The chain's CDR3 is CASTEGAGTDTQYF. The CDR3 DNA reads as TGTGCCAGCACCGAGGGGGCGGGGACGGATACGCAGTATTTT.